The rows below give T cell receptor beta chains drawn from one sample of a study of blood T cell repertoires in COVID-19. Sequenced by immunoSEQ multiplex PCR; TCRdb stores in-frame clones only, minus some. The table lists hundreds of thousands of clones, about nine tenths of them singletons. The sample comprised peripheral blood. These receptors were collected from a man between 60 and 75 years old who had recovered from COVID-19. Both conserved end residues are part of each CDR3. The D gene is left open where the match is weak. Size values are once, few and many counts, or a class for expanded clones, and some rows have none.

length	V	J	size	D	CDR3	DNA
18	TRBV6-2/TRBV6-3	TRBJ1-1	NA	TRBD1	CASSYPHTGTGKNTEAFF	TGTGCCAGCAGTTACCCACACACTGGGACAGGGAAGAACACTGAAGCTTTCTTT
20	TRBV1	TRBJ1-5	NA	NA	CTSSQDGFFSNRSSNQPQHF	TGCACCAGCAGCCAAGATGGTTTTTTTAGTAACAGGTCGAGCAATCAGCCCCAGCATTTT
14	TRBV3-1/TRBV3-2	TRBJ2-7	once	TRBD1	CASSTRGTVYEQYF	TGTGCCAGCAGCACCAGGGGGACAGTCTACGAGCAGTACTTC
13	TRBV30	TRBJ1-5	NA	NA	CAWSVTGNQPQHF	TGTGCCTGGAGTGTGACTGGGAATCAGCCCCAGCATTTT
13	TRBV6-4	TRBJ1-6	NA	NA	CASSEGQFLPLHF	TGTGCCAGCAGTGAAGGACAGTTTTTACCCCTCCACTTT
12	TRBV3-1/TRBV3-2	TRBJ2-5	NA	NA	CAIGRGQETQYF	TGTGCCATCGGGCGGGGACAAGAGACCCAGTACTTC
17	TRBV5-1	TRBJ2-1	once	TRBD1	CASRPGDRAKQNNEQFF	TGCGCCAGCAGACCTGGGGACAGGGCGAAACAAAACAATGAGCAGTTCTTC
14	TRBV30	TRBJ1-5	NA	NA	CALRETSSNQPQHF	TGTGCCCTGAGAGAGACTAGCAGCAATCAGCCCCAGCATTTT
13	TRBV9	TRBJ2-7	NA	NA	CASSDGGQDEQYF	TGTGCCAGCAGCGACGGGGGGCAGGACGAGCAGTACTTC
19	TRBV6-2/TRBV6-3	TRBJ2-6	NA	NA	CASSYPPPGTSSGANVLTF	TGTGCCAGCAGTTATCCCCCGCCAGGAACCTCCTCTGGGGCCAACGTCCTGACTTTC
13	TRBV19	TRBJ1-2	NA	TRBD1	CASSILMGQGYTF	TGTGCCAGTAGTATCCTCATGGGACAGGGCTACACCTTC
15	TRBV10-3	TRBJ2-1	NA	TRBD2	CAISVAGASYNEQFF	TGTGCCATCAGTGTAGCGGGGGCCTCCTACAATGAGCAGTTCTTC
16	TRBV19	TRBJ1-5	NA	TRBD1	CASSTQGAGSNQPQHF	TGTGCCAGTAGTACCCAGGGGGCTGGTAGCAATCAGCCCCAGCATTTT
16	TRBV21-1	TRBJ1-2	NA	NA	CASSKVEDRGNYGYTF	TGTGCCAGCAGCAAAGTTGAGGACAGGGGGAACTATGGCTACACCTTC
12	TRBV19	TRBJ2-4	NA	TRBD2	CASSPGRDIQYF	TGTGCCAGTTCCCCAGGGAGGGACATTCAGTACTTC
14	TRBV30	TRBJ2-1	once	TRBD1	CAWTEKGASNEQFF	TGTGCCTGGACGGAGAAGGGGGCGTCCAATGAGCAGTTCTTC
14	TRBV7-9	TRBJ2-3	NA	NA	CASSFLGAGDTQYF	TGTGCCAGCAGCTTTCTGGGGGCAGGGGATACGCAGTATTTT
17	TRBV5-1	TRBJ1-4	NA	NA	CASSLIRLGGFNEKLFF	TGCGCCAGCAGCTTAATCCGCCTAGGAGGTTTCAATGAAAAACTGTTTTTT
11	TRBV7-2	TRBJ2-1	NA	NA	CASSSLNEQFF	TGTGCCAGCAGCTCCTTGAATGAGCAGTTCTTC
15	TRBV7-6	TRBJ2-1	NA	TRBD2	CASSSGLAGGNEQFF	TGTGCCAGCAGCTCTGGACTAGCGGGAGGCAATGAGCAGTTCTTC
15	TRBV19	TRBJ2-7	NA	TRBD2	CASSMLGREGFEQYF	TGTGCCAGTAGTATGCTAGGGCGGGAGGGTTTCGAGCAGTACTTC
12	TRBV5-4	TRBJ2-7	NA	TRBD2	CASSPERGEQYF	TGTGCCAGCAGCCCGGAGCGGGGCGAGCAGTACTTC
16	TRBV6-6	TRBJ2-1	few	TRBD2	CASSYPGGVRANEQFF	TGTGCCAGCAGTTACCCGGGAGGAGTTAGGGCCAATGAGCAGTTCTTC
13	TRBV6-6	TRBJ1-1	NA	NA	CASKDRVNTEAFF	TGTGCCAGCAAGGACAGAGTGAACACTGAAGCTTTCTTT
14	TRBV11-3	TRBJ2-3	NA	NA	CASSLSQVTDTQYF	TGTGCCAGCAGCTTATCGCAGGTCACAGATACGCAGTATTTT
15	TRBV19	TRBJ1-4	NA	NA	CASSLGGTRREKLFF	TGTGCCAGTAGTTTGGGGGGAACCCGGCGGGAAAAACTGTTTTTT
13	TRBV7-2	TRBJ1-3	few	NA	CATLLGGGNTIYF	TGTGCCACTCTACTCGGCGGGGGAAACACCATATATTTT
13	TRBV18	TRBJ1-2	NA	TRBD1	CASSPDRDYGYTF	TGTGCCAGCTCACCAGACAGGGACTATGGCTACACCTTC
11	TRBV28	TRBJ2-1	NA	NA	CASSSLDEQFF	TGTGCCAGCAGTTCCCTCGATGAGCAGTTCTTC
15	TRBV2	TRBJ1-3	NA	NA	CASSAVGGKGNTIYF	TGTGCCAGCAGTGCGGTTGGGGGGAAGGGAAACACCATATATTTT
16	TRBV21-1	TRBJ2-7	NA	NA	CASSKASGRTPYEQYF	TGTGCCAGCAGCAAAGCGAGCGGACGGACGCCCTACGAGCAGTACTTC
13	TRBV3-1/TRBV3-2	TRBJ2-6	NA	NA	CAIRQSGANVLTF	TGTGCCATTCGACAGTCTGGGGCCAACGTCCTGACTTTC
14	TRBV9	TRBJ1-1	NA	NA	CASRSVGWNTEAFF	TGTGCCAGCAGATCAGTCGGGTGGAACACTGAAGCTTTCTTT
13	TRBV11-3	TRBJ2-2	NA	NA	CAGSPQNTGELFF	TGTGCCGGCAGCCCACAGAACACCGGGGAGCTGTTTTTT
16	TRBV3-1/TRBV3-2	TRBJ2-3	NA	TRBD2	CASSQDPGLGSDTQYF	TGTGCCAGCAGCCAAGATCCCGGACTAGGGTCAGATACGCAGTATTTT
13	TRBV5-1	TRBJ2-5	NA	NA	CASSSPGEETQYF	TGCGCCAGCAGCTCCCCAGGGGAGGAGACCCAGTACTTC
14	TRBV20-1	TRBJ1-5	few	NA	CSASRPGPNQPQHF	TGCAGTGCTAGTAGGCCAGGGCCCAATCAGCCCCAGCATTTT
15	TRBV5-1	TRBJ2-7	NA	NA	CASSLTAGSYYEQYF	TGCGCCAGCAGCTTGACGGCAGGGTCTTACTACGAGCAGTACTTC